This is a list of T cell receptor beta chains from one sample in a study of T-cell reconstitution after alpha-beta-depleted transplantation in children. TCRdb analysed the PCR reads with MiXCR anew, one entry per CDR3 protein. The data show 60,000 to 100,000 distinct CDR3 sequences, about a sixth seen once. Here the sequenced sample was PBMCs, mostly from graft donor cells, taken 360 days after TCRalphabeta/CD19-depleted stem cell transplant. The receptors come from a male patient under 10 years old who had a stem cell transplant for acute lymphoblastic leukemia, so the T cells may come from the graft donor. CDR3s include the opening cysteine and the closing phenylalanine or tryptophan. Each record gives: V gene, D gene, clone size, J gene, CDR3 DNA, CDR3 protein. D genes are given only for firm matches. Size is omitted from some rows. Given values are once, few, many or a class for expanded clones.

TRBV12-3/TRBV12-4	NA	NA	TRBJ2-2	TGTGCCAGCGCCCGCACCGGGGAGCTGTTTTTT	CASARTGELFF
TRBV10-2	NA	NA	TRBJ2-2	TGCGCCAGCACCGGGACACCAAACACCGGGGAGCTGTTTTTT	CASTGTPNTGELFF
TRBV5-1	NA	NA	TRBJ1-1	TGCGCCAGCAGCTTAGGCCCAGATGTGAACACTGAAGCTTTCTTT	CASSLGPDVNTEAFF
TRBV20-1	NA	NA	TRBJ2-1	TGCAGTGCTAGATTTCGGGGGAGTACTACCGTCTCCTACAATGAGCAGTTCTTC	CSARFRGSTTVSYNEQFF
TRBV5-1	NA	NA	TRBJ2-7	TGCGCCAGCAGCTTGGGCCTAAACTCCTACGAGCAGTACTTC	CASSLGLNSYEQYF
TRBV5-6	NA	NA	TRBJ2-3	TGTGCCAGCAGCTTTTACAGGAGAACGCAGTATTTT	CASSFYRRTQYF
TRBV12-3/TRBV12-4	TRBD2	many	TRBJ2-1	TGTGCCAGCAGTCCCCGAGTAGCGGGATCTTTTAATGAGCAGTTCTTC	CASSPRVAGSFNEQFF
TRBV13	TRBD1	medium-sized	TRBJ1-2	TGTGCCAGCAGCTCAGACAGGGTTGGCTATGGCTACACCTTC	CASSSDRVGYGYTF
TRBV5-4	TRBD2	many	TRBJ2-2	TGTGCCAGCAGCTTGGCCGGGAGGTACACCGGGGAGCTGTTTTTT	CASSLAGRYTGELFF
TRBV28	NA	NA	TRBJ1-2	TGTGCCAGCAGTTTATTCCCCTATGGCTACACCTTC	CASSLFPYGYTF
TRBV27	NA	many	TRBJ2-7	TGTGCCAGCAGTAGGGCAGGGTTCTACGAGCAGTACTTC	CASSRAGFYEQYF
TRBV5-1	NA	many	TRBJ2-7	TGCGCCAGCAGCTTGCAAAGGGGCGTAACGGACGAGCAGTACTTC	CASSLQRGVTDEQYF
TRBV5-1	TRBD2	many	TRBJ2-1	TGCGCCAGCAGCTCCCCGGGACTAGCATCCAATGAGCAGTTCTTC	CASSSPGLASNEQFF
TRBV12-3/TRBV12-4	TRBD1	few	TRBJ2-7	TGTGCCAGCAGTTCTAGACAGGGGCCCTACGAGCAGTACTTC	CASSSRQGPYEQYF
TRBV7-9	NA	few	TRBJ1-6	TGTGCCAGCAGCCCAGACCAGATTTCACCCCTCCACTTT	CASSPDQISPLHF
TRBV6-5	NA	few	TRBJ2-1	TGTGCCAGCACCCGGGAAGCGACCTACAATGAGCAGTTCTTC	CASTREATYNEQFF
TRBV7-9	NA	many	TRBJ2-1	TGTGCCAGCAGCTTAAAAGGAGGGAGTGAGCAGTTCTTC	CASSLKGGSEQFF
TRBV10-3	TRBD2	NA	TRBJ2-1	TGTGCCATCAGTCCAACCGGACTAGCGGAAGACAATGAGCAGTTCTTC	CAISPTGLAEDNEQFF
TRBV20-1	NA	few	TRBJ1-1	TGCAGTGCTAGAAGCGACAACACTGAAGCTTTCTTT	CSARSDNTEAFF
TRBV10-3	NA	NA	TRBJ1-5	TGTGCCGCCGACGGACATCCCAATCAGCCCCAGCATTTT	CAADGHPNQPQHF
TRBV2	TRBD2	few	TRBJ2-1	TGTGCCAGCAGTCCTAGCGGGTTTATCAATGAGCAGTTCTTC	CASSPSGFINEQFF
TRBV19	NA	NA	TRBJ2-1	TGTGCCAGTAGTCTCGGAGACCGGGCATACAATGAGCAGTTCTTC	CASSLGDRAYNEQFF
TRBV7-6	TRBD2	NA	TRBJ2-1	TGTGCCAGCACCATTACTAGCGGGAGGGCCGGGTACAATGAGCAGTTCTTC	CASTITSGRAGYNEQFF
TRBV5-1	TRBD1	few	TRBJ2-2	TGCGCCAGCAGCCCGGACAGGATGCACACCGGGGAGCTGTTTTTT	CASSPDRMHTGELFF
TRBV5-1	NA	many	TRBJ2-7	TGCGCCAGCAGTGAGTTGCGGGATGGCGAGCAGTACTTC	CASSELRDGEQYF
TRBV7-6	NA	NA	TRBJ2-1	TGTGCCAGCAGGTCAGCTTGGGGGGATACCAATGAGCAGTTCTTC	CASRSAWGDTNEQFF
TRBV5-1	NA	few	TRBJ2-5	TGCGCCAGCAGCTTGAATCGTCCGGACCTAGAGACCCAGTACTTC	CASSLNRPDLETQYF
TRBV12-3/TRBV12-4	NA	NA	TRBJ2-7	TGTGCCAGCAGTTTAAAACAGGGCCTGGATGGAGAGCAGTACTTC	CASSLKQGLDGEQYF
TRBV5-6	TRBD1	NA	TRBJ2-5	TGTGCCAGCAGCAATGATTTACGGGACAGGGTGGAGACCCAGTACTTC	CASSNDLRDRVETQYF
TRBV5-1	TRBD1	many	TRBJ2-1	TGCGCCAGCAGCTTGGGGGACAGGGGGACCTACAATGAGCAGTTCTTC	CASSLGDRGTYNEQFF
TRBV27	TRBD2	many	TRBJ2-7	TGTGCCAGCAGCCCCAGCGGGAGGAGCTCCTACGAGCAGTACTTC	CASSPSGRSSYEQYF
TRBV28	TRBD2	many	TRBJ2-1	TGTGCCAGCAGTTTATGGGCTAGCGGGAACAATGAGCAGTTCTTC	CASSLWASGNNEQFF
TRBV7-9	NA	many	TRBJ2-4	TGTGCCAGCACCATAACGTCGGGATTAGCCAAAAACATTCAGTACTTC	CASTITSGLAKNIQYF
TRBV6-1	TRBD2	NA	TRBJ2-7	TGTGCCAGCTCATCCGGGACTAGCGGGAATACCCAGTACTTC	CASSSGTSGNTQYF
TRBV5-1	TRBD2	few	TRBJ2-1	TGCGCCAGCAGCTTGGGGCACACCGGACTAGCGGGAGTGAATGAGCAGTTCTTC	CASSLGHTGLAGVNEQFF
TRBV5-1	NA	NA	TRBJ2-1	TGCGCCAGCAGCGACCGGGACTTCGTAAGCTCCTACAATGAGCAGTTCTTC	CASSDRDFVSSYNEQFF
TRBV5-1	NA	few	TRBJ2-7	TGCGCCAGCAGCTTGGCCGCAGGGGAAACCTACGAGCAGTACTTC	CASSLAAGETYEQYF
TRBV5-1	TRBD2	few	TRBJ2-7	TGCGCCAGCAGCTTGGAAGGGGCTAGCGGGCCTCCCTACGAGCAGTACTTC	CASSLEGASGPPYEQYF
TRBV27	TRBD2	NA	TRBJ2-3	TGTGCCACCATTTATATCCGGACTAGCGGGAGGGCCCTCTGGAGCACAGATACGCAGTATTTT	CATIYIRTSGRALWSTDTQYF
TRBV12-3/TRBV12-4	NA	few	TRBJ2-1	TGTGCCAGCAGTTATAAGCCAAAGATTAATGAGCAGTTCTTC	CASSYKPKINEQFF